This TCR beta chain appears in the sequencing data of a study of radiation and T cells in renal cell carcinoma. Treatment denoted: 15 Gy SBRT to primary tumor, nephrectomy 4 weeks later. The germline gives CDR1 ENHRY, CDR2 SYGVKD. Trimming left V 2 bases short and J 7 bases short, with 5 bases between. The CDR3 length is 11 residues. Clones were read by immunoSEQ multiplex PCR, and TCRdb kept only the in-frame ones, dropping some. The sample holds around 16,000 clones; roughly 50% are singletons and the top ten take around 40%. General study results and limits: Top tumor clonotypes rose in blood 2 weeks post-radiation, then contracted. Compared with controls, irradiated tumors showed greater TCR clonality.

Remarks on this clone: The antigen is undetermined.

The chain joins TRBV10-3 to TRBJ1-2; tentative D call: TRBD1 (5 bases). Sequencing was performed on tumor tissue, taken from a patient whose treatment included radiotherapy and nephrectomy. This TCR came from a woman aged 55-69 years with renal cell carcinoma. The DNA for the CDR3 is TGTGCCATCAGTGAGGGGGCTGGCTACACCTTC. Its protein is CAISEGAGYTF.